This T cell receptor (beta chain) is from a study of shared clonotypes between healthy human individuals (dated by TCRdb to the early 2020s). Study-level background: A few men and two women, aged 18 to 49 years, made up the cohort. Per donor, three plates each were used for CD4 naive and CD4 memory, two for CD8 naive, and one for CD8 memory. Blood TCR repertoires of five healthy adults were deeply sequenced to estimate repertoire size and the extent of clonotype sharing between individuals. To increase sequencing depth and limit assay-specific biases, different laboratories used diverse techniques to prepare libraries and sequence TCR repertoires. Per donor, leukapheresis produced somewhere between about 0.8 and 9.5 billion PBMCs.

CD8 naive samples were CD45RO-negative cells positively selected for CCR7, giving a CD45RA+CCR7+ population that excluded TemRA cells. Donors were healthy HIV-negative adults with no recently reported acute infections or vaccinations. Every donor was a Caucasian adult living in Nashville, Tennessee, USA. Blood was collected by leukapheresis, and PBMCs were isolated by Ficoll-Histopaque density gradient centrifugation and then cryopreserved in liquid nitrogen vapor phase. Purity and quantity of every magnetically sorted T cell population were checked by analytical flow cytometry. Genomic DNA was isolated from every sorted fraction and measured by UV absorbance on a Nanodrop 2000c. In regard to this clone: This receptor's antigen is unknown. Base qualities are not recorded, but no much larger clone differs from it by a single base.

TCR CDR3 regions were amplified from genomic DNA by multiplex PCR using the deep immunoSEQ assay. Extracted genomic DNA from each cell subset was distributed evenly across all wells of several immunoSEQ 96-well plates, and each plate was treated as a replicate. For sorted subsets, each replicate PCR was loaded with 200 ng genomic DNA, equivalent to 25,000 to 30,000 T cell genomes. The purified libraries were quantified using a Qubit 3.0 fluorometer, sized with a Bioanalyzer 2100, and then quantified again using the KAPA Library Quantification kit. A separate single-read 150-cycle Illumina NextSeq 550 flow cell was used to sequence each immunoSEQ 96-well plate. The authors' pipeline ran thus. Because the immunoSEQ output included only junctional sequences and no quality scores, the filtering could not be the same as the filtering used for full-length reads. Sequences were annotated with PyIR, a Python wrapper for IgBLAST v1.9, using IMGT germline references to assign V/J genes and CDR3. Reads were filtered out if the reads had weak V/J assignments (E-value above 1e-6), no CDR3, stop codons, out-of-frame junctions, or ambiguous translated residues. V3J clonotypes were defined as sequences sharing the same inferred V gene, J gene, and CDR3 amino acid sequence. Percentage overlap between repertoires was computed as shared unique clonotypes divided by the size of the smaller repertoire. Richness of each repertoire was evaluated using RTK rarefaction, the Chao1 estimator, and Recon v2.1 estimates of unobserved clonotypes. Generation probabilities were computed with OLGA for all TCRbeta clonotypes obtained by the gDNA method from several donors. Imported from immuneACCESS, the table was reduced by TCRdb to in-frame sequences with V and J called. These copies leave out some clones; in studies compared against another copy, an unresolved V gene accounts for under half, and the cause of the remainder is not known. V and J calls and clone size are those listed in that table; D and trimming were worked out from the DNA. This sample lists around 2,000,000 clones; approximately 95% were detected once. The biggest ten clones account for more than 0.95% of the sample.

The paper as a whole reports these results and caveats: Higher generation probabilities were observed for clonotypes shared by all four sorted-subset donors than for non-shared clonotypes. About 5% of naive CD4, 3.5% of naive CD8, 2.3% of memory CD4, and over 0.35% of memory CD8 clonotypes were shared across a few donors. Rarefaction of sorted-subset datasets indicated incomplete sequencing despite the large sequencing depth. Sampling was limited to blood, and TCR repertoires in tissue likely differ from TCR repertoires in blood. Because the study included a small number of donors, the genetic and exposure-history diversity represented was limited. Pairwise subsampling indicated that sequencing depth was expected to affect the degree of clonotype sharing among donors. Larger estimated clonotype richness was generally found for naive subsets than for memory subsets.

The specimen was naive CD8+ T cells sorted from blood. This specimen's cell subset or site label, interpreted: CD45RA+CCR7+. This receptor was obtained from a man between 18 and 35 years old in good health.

The CDR3 has the sequence CASTVTGATHEQYF. The DNA sequence is TGTGCCAGCACCGTAACAGGGGCAACCCACGAGCAGTACTTC. In this chain, TRBV27 is recombined with TRBJ2-7, with 7 central nucleotides matching TRBD1. Taken from cysteine to phenylalanine, the CDR3 has 14 residues. This entry keeps only the CDR3 DNA: 42 bases, framed from base 1. The germline V gene (reference sequence) specifies MNHEY as CDR1 and SMNVEV as CDR2. Germline trimming: 7 bases from V, 5 bases from J; junction bases outside gene matches: 11.